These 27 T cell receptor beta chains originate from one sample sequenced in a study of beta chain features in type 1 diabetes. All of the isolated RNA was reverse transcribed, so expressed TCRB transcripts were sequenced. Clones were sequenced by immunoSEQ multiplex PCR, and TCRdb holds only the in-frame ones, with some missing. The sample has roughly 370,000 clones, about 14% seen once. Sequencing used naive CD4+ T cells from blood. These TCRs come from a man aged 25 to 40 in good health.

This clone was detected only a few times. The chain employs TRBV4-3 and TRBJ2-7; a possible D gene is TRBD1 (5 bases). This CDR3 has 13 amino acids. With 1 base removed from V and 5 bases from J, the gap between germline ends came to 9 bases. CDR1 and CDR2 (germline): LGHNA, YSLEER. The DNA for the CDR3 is TGCGCCAGCAGCCAAGTAGGGGTCGACGAGCAGTACTTC. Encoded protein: CASSQVGVDEQYF.

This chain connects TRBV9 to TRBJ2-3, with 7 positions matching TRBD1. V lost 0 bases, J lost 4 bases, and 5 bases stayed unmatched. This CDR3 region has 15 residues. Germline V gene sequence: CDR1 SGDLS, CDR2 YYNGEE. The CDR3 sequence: CASSVGKGAADTQYF. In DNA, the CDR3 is TGTGCCAGCAGCGTAGGTAAGGGGGCGGCAGATACGCAGTATTTT.

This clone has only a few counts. This chain's CDR3 is CASSPRTSTNYGYTF. The CDR3 bases are TGTGCCAGCAGTCCCAGGACCTCCACTAACTATGGCTACACCTTC. J is TRBJ1-2 and V is TRBV6-6; D is uncertain. CDR1 is MNHNY, CDR2 SVGAGI, per germline (reference sequence). The CDR3 is 15 amino acids. Trimming cost V 5 bases and J 0 bases, with 13 bases left between them.

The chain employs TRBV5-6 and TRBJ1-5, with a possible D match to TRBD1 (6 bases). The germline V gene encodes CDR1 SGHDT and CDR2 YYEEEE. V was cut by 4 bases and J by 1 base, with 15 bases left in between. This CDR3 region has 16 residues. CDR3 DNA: TGTGCCAGCAGCGCGGGGACAAGCCCCAGCAATCAGCCCCAGCATTTT. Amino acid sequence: CASSAGTSPSNQPQHF.

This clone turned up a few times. CDR3 bases: TGTGCCAGCAGCTTAGGGTCCAACTTCCGAGTCGGAGGCTACGAGCAGTACTTC. Protein sequence: CASSLGSNFRVGGYEQYF. The chain links TRBV7-9 to TRBJ2-7; possible D gene TRBD2, 5 bases. The CDR3 runs 18 residues. The germline CDR1 and CDR2 sequences are SEHNR and FQNEAQ (reference sequence). Trimming removed 1 base from V and 3 bases from J, with 22 bases in between.

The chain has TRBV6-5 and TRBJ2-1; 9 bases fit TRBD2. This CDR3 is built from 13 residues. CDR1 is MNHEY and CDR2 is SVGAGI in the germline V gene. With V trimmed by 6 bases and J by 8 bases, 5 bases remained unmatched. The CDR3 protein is CASRLAGIYEQFF. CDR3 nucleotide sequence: TGTGCCAGCAGACTAGCGGGTATCTATGAGCAGTTCTTC.

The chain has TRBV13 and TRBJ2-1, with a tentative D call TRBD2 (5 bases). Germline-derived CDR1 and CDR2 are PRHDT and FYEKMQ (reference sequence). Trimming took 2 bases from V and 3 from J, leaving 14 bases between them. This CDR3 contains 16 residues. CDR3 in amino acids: CASSLTGSRVYNEQFF. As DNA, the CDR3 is TGTGCCAGCAGCTTAACCGGGTCGCGGGTCTACAATGAGCAGTTCTTC.

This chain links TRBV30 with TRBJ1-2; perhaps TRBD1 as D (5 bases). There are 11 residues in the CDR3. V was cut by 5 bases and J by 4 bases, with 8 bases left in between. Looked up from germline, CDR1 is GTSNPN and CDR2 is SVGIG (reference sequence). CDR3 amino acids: CAWDRGYGYTF. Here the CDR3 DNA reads TGTGCCTGGGATAGGGGCTATGGCTACACCTTC.

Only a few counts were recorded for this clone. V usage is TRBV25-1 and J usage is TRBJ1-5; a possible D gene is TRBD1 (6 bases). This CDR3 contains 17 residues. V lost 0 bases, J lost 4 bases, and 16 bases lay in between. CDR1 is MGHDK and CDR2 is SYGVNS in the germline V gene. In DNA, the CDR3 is TGTGCCAGCAGTGAATATGGTAAGACAGGCCGGAATCAGCCCCAGCATTTT. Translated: CASSEYGKTGRNQPQHF.

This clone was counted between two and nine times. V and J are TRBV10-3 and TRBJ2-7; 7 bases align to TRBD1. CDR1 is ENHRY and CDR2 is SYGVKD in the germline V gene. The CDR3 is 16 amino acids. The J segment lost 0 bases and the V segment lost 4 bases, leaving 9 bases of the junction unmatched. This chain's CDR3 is CAISAAGQESSYEQYF. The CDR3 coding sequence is TGTGCCATCAGTGCGGCCGGACAGGAAAGCTCCTACGAGCAGTACTTC.

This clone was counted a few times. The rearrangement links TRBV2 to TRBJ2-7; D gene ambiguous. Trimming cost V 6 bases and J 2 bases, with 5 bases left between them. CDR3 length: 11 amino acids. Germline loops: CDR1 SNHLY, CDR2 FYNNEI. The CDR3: CASRETYEQYF. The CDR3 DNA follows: TGTGCCAGCAGGGAGACCTACGAGCAGTACTTC. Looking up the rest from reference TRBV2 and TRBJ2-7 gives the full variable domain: EPEVTQTPSHQVTQMGQEVILRCVPISNHLYFYWYRQILGQKVEFLVSFYNNEISEKSEIFDDQFSVERPDGSNFTLKIRSTKLEDSAMYFCASRETYEQYFGPGTRLTVT.

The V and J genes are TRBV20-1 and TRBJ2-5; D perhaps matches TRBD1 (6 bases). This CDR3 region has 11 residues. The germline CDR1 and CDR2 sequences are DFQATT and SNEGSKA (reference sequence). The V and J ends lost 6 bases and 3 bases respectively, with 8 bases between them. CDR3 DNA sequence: TGCAGTGCGGCAGGGGAAGAGACCCAGTACTTC. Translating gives CSAAGEETQYF.

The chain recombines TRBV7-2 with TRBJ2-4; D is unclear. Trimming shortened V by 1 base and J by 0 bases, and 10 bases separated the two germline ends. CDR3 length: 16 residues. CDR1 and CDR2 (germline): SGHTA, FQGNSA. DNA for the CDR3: TGTGCCAGCAGCTTAGGTTCAGACTTAGCCAAAAACATTCAGTACTTC. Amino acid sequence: CASSLGSDLAKNIQYF. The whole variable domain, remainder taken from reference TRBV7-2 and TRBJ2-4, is GAGVSQSPSNKVTEKGKDVELRCDPISGHTALYWYRQSLGQGLEFLIYFQGNSAPDKSGLPSDRFSAERTGGSVSTLTIQRTQQEDSAVYLCASSLGSDLAKNIQYFGAGTRLSVL.

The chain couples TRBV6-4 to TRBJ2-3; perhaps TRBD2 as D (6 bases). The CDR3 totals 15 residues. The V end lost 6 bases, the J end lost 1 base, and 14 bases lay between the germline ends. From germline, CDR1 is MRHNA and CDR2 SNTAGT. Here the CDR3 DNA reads TGTGCCAGCAGCCCAGGACTACCCGGCACAGATACGCAGTATTTT. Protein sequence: CASSPGLPGTDTQYF.

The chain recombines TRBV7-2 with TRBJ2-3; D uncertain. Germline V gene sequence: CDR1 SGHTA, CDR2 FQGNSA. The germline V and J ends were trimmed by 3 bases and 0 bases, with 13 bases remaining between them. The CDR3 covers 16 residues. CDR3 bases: TGTGCCAGCAGCTTTCCAGAGTCTATTAGCACAGATACGCAGTATTTT. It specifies CASSFPESISTDTQYF.

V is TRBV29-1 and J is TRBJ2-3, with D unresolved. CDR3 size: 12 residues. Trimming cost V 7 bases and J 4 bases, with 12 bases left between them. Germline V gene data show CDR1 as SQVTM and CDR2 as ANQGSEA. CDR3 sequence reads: CSGTENSDTQYF. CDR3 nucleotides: TGCAGCGGGACGGAGAACTCAGATACGCAGTATTTT.

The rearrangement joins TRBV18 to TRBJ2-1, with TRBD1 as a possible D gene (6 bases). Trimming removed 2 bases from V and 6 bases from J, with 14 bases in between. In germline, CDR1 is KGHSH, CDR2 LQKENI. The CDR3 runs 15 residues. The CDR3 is CASSPLAGTSNEQFF. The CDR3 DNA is TGTGCCAGCTCACCATTAGCTGGGACATCCAATGAGCAGTTCTTC.

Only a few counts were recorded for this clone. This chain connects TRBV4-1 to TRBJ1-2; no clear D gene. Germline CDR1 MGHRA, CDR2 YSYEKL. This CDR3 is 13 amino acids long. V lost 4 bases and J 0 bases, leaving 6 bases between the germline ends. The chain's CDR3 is CASSPETNYGYTF. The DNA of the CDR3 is TGCGCCAGCAGCCCGGAGACTAACTATGGCTACACCTTC.

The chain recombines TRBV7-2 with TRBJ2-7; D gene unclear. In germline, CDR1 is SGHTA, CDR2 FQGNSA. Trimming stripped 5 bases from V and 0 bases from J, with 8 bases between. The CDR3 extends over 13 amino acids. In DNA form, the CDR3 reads TGTGCCAGCAGCCCGAGGCCCTCCTACGAGCAGTACGTC. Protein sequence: CASSPRPSYEQYV.

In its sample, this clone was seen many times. CDR3 in amino acids: CAWNPRNYGYTF. CDR3 sequence (DNA): TGTGCCTGGAATCCGAGAAACTATGGCTACACCTTC. This chain joins TRBV30 and TRBJ1-2; D unclear. This CDR3 has 12 amino acids. The germline V gene encodes CDR1 GTSNPN and CDR2 SVGIG (reference sequence). V shed 4 bases and J shed 2 bases, with 8 bases lying between them. Full variable domain (rest looked up from reference TRBV30 and TRBJ1-2): SQTIHQWPATLVQPVGSPLSLECTVEGTSNPNLYWYRQAAGRGLQLLFYSVGIGQISSEVPQNLSASRPQDRQFILSSKKLLLSDSGFYLCAWNPRNYGYTFGSGTRLTVV.

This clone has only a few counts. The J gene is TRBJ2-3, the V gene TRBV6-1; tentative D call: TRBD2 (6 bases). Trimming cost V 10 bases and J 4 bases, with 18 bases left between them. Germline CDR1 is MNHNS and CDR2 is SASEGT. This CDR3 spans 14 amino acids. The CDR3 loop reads CATTGRRFPDTQYF. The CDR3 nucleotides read TGTGCCACCACCGGGAGAAGATTTCCAGATACGCAGTATTTT.

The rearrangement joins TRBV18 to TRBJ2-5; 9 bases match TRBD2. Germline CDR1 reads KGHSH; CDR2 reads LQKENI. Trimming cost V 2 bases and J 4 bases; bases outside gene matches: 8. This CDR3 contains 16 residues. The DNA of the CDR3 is TGTGCCAGCTCACCAGCTAGCGGGATTTCGGCAGAGACCCAGTACTTC. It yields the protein CASSPASGISAETQYF.

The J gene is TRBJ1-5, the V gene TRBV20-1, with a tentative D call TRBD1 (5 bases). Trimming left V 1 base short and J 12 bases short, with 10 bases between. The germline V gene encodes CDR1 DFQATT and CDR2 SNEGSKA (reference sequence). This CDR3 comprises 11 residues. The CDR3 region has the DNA TGCAGTGCTAGAGCCAAGGACAACCAGCATTTT. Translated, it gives CSARAKDNQHF.

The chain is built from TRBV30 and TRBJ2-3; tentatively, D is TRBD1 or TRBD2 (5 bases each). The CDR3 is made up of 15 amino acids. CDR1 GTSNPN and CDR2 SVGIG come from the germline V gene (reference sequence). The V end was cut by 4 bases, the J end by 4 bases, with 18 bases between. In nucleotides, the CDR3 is TGTGCCTGGACGTCGGGGCAGGGTGATTCAGATACGCAGTATTTT. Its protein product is CAWTSGQGDSDTQYF.

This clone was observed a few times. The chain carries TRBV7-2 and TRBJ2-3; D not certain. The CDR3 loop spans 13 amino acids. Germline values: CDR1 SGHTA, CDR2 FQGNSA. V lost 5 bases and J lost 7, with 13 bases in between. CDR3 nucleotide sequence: TGTGCCAGCAGCCCCGTTGTGCCGAATACGCAGTATTTT. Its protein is CASSPVVPNTQYF.

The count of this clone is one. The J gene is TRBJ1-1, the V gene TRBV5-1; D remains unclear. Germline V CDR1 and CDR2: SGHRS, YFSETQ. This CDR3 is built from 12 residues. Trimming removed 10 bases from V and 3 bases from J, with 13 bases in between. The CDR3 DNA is TGCGCCCAGCAACCCCTGGACACTGAAGCTTTCTTT. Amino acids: CAQQPLDTEAFF.

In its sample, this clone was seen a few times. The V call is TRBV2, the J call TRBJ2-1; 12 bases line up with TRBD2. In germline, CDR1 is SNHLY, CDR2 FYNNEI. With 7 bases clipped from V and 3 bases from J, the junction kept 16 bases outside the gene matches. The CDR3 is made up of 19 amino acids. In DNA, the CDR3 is TGTGCCAGCACCCAAATTGGGTTCCCGACTAGCGGGAGCTACAATGAGCAGTTCTTC. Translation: CASTQIGFPTSGSYNEQFF.